This T cell receptor beta chain emerged from a study of blood T cells in healthy people across ages. For the second PCR, which ran for about 6 to 11 cycles, a sample-barcoded 5' primer and a J-beta primer mix were used. In TCRdb, the 5' RACE reads were re-called with MiXCR into one record per CDR3 protein. Of around 1,000,000 distinct CDR3 sequences listed, roughly 24% are singletons. Every donor gave roughly 9.6 milliliters of peripheral blood. The authors isolated at least 6.5 million PBMCs per sample. This CDR3 has 13 amino acids. Trimming cost V 5 bases and J 10 bases, with 12 bases left between them. The same specimen was also included in a second study, on T cells of mothers and their children. That paper adds: The yield was over 8.5 million TCR beta CDR3 reads from each mother and around 2.9 million from each child. The analysis detected no persistent microchimeric T cell clones.

The source of this sequence is a girl aged 2 to 9 in good health. The V call is TRBV12-3 or TRBV12-4, the J call TRBJ1-6; tentatively, D is TRBD1 (6 bases). The specimen was blood. The CDR3 DNA reads as TGTGCCAGCAGTGGGGACAAAGAATCACCCCTCCACTTT. Residues: CASSGDKESPLHF.